Below are 28 T cell receptor beta chains sequenced from a single sample in a study of T cell clonotyping in hematopoietic cell transplantation. The time point was: recipient sample about 28 days before transplant, after cytoreduction. Data came from immunoSEQ multiplex PCR; TCRdb stores just in-frame clones and leaves some out. Of 65,000 to 80,000 clones in the sample, approximately 95% were seen once. Material: peripheral blood mononuclear cells, obtained before stem cell transplant. Receptor source: a woman aged 50 to 60 with acute myeloid leukemia. Some clones in this sample may be carry-over from other donors' samples.

J is TRBJ1-1 and V is TRBV27; possibly TRBD1 for D (5 bases). V lost 3 bases, J lost 1 base, and 9 bases lay in between. The CDR3 has 14 amino acids. Germline loops: CDR1 MNHEY, CDR2 SMNVEV (reference sequence). CDR3 DNA: TGTGCCAGCAGTTTTTCCGGGGGGAACACTGAAGCTTTCTTT. Residues: CASSFSGGNTEAFF.

This chain uses TRBV19 with TRBJ1-1; the D gene is possibly TRBD1 (5 bases). Trimming pared 3 bases from V and 7 bases from J, leaving 9 bases between. Germline V gene data show CDR1 as LNHDA and CDR2 as SQIVND (reference sequence). This CDR3 has 12 amino acids. CDR3 sequence: CASSIQGGEAFF. In DNA, the CDR3 is TGTGCCAGTAGTATCCAGGGAGGTGAAGCTTTCTTT.

J is TRBJ2-5 and V is TRBV19, with D perhaps being TRBD1 or TRBD2 (5 bases each). Germline V lookup: CDR1 LNHDA, CDR2 SQIVND (reference sequence). Trimming took 6 bases from V and 4 from J, leaving 15 bases between them. The CDR3 has 14 residues. The CDR3 nucleotides are TGTGCCAGTAGGACTTTAGATGGGGGAGAGACCCAGTACTTC. Its protein is CASRTLDGGETQYF. Based on the CDR3 plus reference TRBV19 and TRBJ2-5, the full variable domain is DGGITQSPKYLFRKEGQNVTLSCEQNLNHDAMYWYRQDPGQGLRLIYYSQIVNDFQKGDIAEGYSVSREKKESFPLTVTSAQKNPTAFYLCASRTLDGGETQYFGPGTRLLVL.

The chain is built from TRBV19 and TRBJ1-4; possible D gene TRBD1, 6 bases. The germline V gene has CDR1 LNHDA and CDR2 SQIVND (reference sequence). The CDR3 runs 14 residues. V lost 6 bases and J 7 bases, leaving 15 bases between the germline ends. The CDR3 DNA sequence: TGTGCCAGTAGCCTAGGGGGGCTTGGTGAAAAACTGTTTTTT. Translation: CASSLGGLGEKLFF.

This chain uses TRBV28 with TRBJ1-1; D gene unclear. CDR1 is MDHEN and CDR2 is SYDVKM in the germline V gene. With 2 bases removed from V and 1 base from J, the gap between germline ends came to 5 bases. This CDR3 has 13 amino acids. Here the CDR3 DNA reads TGTGCCAGCAGTTTACGACAGAACACTGAAGCTTTCTTT. Translation gives CASSLRQNTEAFF.

The chain carries TRBV20-1 and TRBJ2-7, with unresolved D. The V and J ends lost 6 bases and 7 bases respectively, with 10 bases between them. CDR1 DFQATT and CDR2 SNEGSKA come from the germline V gene (reference sequence). The CDR3 loop spans 10 amino acids. For the CDR3, the DNA is TGCAGTGCATCGGTTAGGGAGCAGTACTTC. Its translation is CSASVREQYF.

The V and J genes are TRBV6-5 and TRBJ1-3, with TRBD1 identical over 12 bases. The CDR3 has 14 amino acids. Losses at the gene ends were 6 bases for V and 8 bases for J; bases not matched to a gene: 5. Germline V gene lookup returns CDR1 MNHEY and CDR2 SVGAGI. The CDR3 sequence is CASSSGQGAHTIYF. As DNA, the CDR3 is TGTGCCAGCAGCTCGGGACAGGGGGCACACACCATATATTTT.

V gene TRBV30 combines with J gene TRBJ1-4; D gene unclear. This CDR3 contains 11 residues. From germline, CDR1 is GTSNPN and CDR2 SVGIG (reference sequence). Trimming shortened V by 0 bases and J by 7 bases, and 3 bases separated the two germline ends. Here the CDR3 reads CAWSVREKLFF. As DNA, the CDR3 is TGTGCCTGGAGTGTACGTGAAAAACTGTTTTTT. The variable domain in full, with the rest retrieved from reference TRBV30 and TRBJ1-4, is SQTIHQWPATLVQPVGSPLSLECTVEGTSNPNLYWYRQAAGRGLQLLFYSVGIGQISSEVPQNLSASRPQDRQFILSSKKLLLSDSGFYLCAWSVREKLFFGSGTQLSVL.

The chain joins TRBV28 to TRBJ1-1; D is possibly TRBD1 (5 bases). CDR1 is MDHEN, CDR2 SYDVKM, per germline. There are 12 residues in the CDR3. V lost 8 bases to trimming and J lost 1 base, with 8 bases between them. CDR3 nucleotides: TGTGCCAGCCTCGACAGGAACACTGAAGCTTTCTTT. Its translation is CASLDRNTEAFF.

This clone was observed a single time. The J gene is TRBJ1-1, the V gene TRBV6-1; no firm D call. Per the germline V gene, CDR1 is MNHNS and CDR2 is SASEGT. V was cut by 3 bases and J by 1 base, with 6 bases left in between. The CDR3 totals 13 residues. The CDR3 nucleotides read TGTGCCAGCAGTGAGGTCCGGAACACTGAAGCTTTCTTT. As protein: CASSEVRNTEAFF.

The V and J genes are TRBV11-2 and TRBJ1-2; 7 bases agree with TRBD1. CDR3 length: 15 amino acids. The V gene end was trimmed by 5 bases and the J gene end by 5 bases; junction bases not matched to a gene: 11. Germline V gene lookup returns CDR1 SGHAT and CDR2 FQNNGV. CDR3 in amino acids: CASSPSAGQLYGYTF. DNA for the CDR3: TGTGCCAGCAGCCCCTCCGCGGGACAGCTGTATGGCTACACCTTC.

The chain carries TRBV11-2 and TRBJ1-2; D gene uncertain. Germline loops: CDR1 SGHAT, CDR2 FQNNGV. With 1 base removed from V and 4 bases from J, the gap between germline ends came to 7 bases. The CDR3 runs to 13 residues. This chain's CDR3 is CASSLGVLYGYTF. The CDR3 coding sequence is TGTGCCAGCAGCTTAGGTGTTCTCTATGGCTACACCTTC.

This chain links TRBV9 with TRBJ2-5; D call uncertain. The length of the CDR3 is 15 residues. Trimming left V 1 base short and J 2 bases short, with 12 bases between. Per the germline V gene, CDR1 is SGDLS and CDR2 is YYNGEE. The CDR3 DNA follows: TGTGCCAGCAGCGTATACCCGGTAACACAAGAGACCCAGTACTTC. It translates to CASSVYPVTQETQYF.

The chain links TRBV6-5 to TRBJ1-2; D is possibly TRBD1 (5 bases). CDR3 length: 15 residues. Trimming stripped 0 bases from V and 4 bases from J, with 12 bases between. In germline, CDR1 is MNHEY, CDR2 SVGAGI. The CDR3 region has the DNA TGTGCCAGCAGTTACTCGAGGGACCCTAGCTATGGCTACACCTTC. Amino acids: CASSYSRDPSYGYTF.

A remark on this clone: The CDR3 does not end in the conserved phenylalanine or tryptophan, so this is likely a read error. The DNA is omitted, as the CDR3 cannot be located on it reliably, and the CDR3 follows TCRdb's listing. The gene calls are TRBV21-1 and TRBJ1-3; the table's D call TRBD1 went unverified against the DNA. TRBV21-1 is tagged as a pseudogene. The CDR3 has 10 amino acids, counting both end residues. Here the CDR3 reads CASSMGTGED.

The CDR3 nucleotides read TGTGCCTGGAGTGGGACAGGGTCTGGAAACACCATATATTTT. Translated, it gives CAWSGTGSGNTIYF. The rearrangement joins TRBV30 to TRBJ1-3; 8 bases match TRBD1. Per germline, CDR1 GTSNPN and CDR2 SVGIG (reference sequence). The V segment lost 1 base and the J segment 1 base; nucleotides outside the gene matches: 0. The CDR3 has 14 residues.

The CDR3 DNA reads as TGTGCCAGCAGTTCGGGCTACACCTTC. Translated, it gives CASSSGYTF. This chain links TRBV2 with TRBJ1-2; D is unresolved. Germline V gene lookup returns CDR1 SNHLY and CDR2 FYNNEI. The CDR3 has 9 residues. The V end lost 5 bases, the J end lost 8 bases, and 3 bases lay between the germline ends.

Points on this clone: The same CDR3 arises from other DNA sequences in this sample as well. V usage is TRBV30 and J usage is TRBJ1-5; the match to TRBD1 covers 7 bases. The CDR3 is 15 residues long. V lost 1 base, J lost 4 bases, and 7 bases stayed unmatched. CDR1 is GTSNPN, CDR2 SVGIG, per germline (reference sequence). Here the CDR3 reads CAWSDQGGGNQPQHF. CDR3 nucleotides: TGTGCCTGGAGTGACCAGGGGGGGGGAAATCAGCCCCAGCATTTT.

The rearrangement links TRBV6-1 to TRBJ1-6, with D uncertain. Trimming removed 7 bases at V and 0 bases at J, with 10 bases between. Germline lookup yields CDR1 MNHNS and CDR2 SASEGT. The CDR3 length is 15 residues. The CDR3 DNA is TGTGCCAGCACCCCCGGAAGCTCCTATAATTCACCCCTCCACTTT. Translated, it gives CASTPGSSYNSPLHF.

This sequence joins TRBV6-1 and TRBJ2-7; no clear D. The germline gives CDR1 MNHNS, CDR2 SASEGT. V was pared by 1 base and J by 2 bases, with 12 bases between. The length of the CDR3 is 15 residues. CDR3 sequence: CASSEGLGVTYEQYF. In nucleotides, the CDR3 is TGTGCCAGCAGTGAAGGGCTTGGAGTCACCTACGAGCAGTACTTC.

V is TRBV30 and J is TRBJ2-3, with D uncertain. Per the germline V gene, CDR1 is GTSNPN and CDR2 is SVGIG (reference sequence). The CDR3 has 14 residues. V was shortened by 0 bases and J by 2 bases, with 9 bases between the two germline ends. The chain's CDR3 is CAWSVLGYTDTQYF. In DNA, the CDR3 is TGTGCCTGGAGTGTACTTGGCTACACAGATACGCAGTATTTT.

J is TRBJ2-5 and V is TRBV2, with D perhaps assigned TRBD1 or TRBD2 (6 bases each). CDR1 and CDR2 from the germline V gene are SNHLY and FYNNEI. The CDR3 contains 11 residues. The V end was cut by 9 bases, the J end by 7 bases, with 12 bases between. The CDR3 is CASGGQVTQYF. The CDR3 coding sequence is TGTGCCAGTGGGGGGCAGGTGACCCAGTACTTC.

The DNA of the CDR3 is TGTGCCAGCAGCTTGGACGGACAGGGGTCTCAGCCCCAGCATTTT. Translating it yields CASSLDGQGSQPQHF. The V gene is TRBV5-4, the J gene TRBJ1-5; TRBD1 aligns across 9 bases. J lost 6 bases, V lost 0 bases, and 4 bases had no gene match. Germline V CDR1 and CDR2: SGHNT, YYREEE (reference sequence). The CDR3 contains 15 residues.

The chain is built from TRBV28 and TRBJ1-2; D possibly corresponds to TRBD1 (5 bases). Trimming took off 3 bases at V and 8 bases at J, with 13 bases between the two ends. The CDR3 consists of 13 residues. Per germline, CDR1 MDHEN and CDR2 SYDVKM. The CDR3 reads CASSLPGLGGYTF. The CDR3 DNA reads as TGTGCCAGCAGTTTGCCAGGGTTAGGAGGCTACACCTTC.

This sequence joins TRBV7-8 and TRBJ2-7, with 8 bases identical to TRBD2. The J segment lost 7 bases and the V segment lost 4 bases, leaving 6 bases of the junction unmatched. The germline V gene encodes CDR1 SGHVS and CDR2 FQNEAQ. The CDR3 runs to 13 residues. CDR3 nucleotide sequence: TGTGCCAGCAGCTCCGGGGGGGCAGGGGAGCAGTACTTC. It encodes CASSSGGAGEQYF. The complete variable domain, with remaining parts taken from reference TRBV7-8 and TRBJ2-7, reads GAGVSQSPRYKVAKRGQDVALRCDPISGHVSLFWYQQALGQGPEFLTYFQNEAQLDKSGLPSDRFFAERPEGSVSTLKIQRTQQEDSAVYLCASSSGGAGEQYFGPGTRLTVT.

In DNA, the CDR3 is TGTGCCAGCAGTCAACGGACAGGGGGAAGCTACACCTTC. Translating gives CASSQRTGGSYTF. The genes are TRBV6-5 and TRBJ1-2, with 10 bases that match TRBD1. This CDR3 has 13 residues. Trimming took 5 bases from V and 9 from J; bases not matched to a gene: 6. Germline loops: CDR1 MNHEY, CDR2 SVGAGI.

V gene TRBV5-1 combines with J gene TRBJ2-7; 7 positions match TRBD1. The CDR3 sequence is 15 residues long. Germline V gene lookup returns CDR1 SGHRS and CDR2 YFSETQ. Germline trimming cut 3 bases from V and 0 bases from J; bases unmatched to any gene: 6. CDR3 protein: CASSSPTGHSYEQYF. CDR3 sequence (DNA): TGCGCCAGCAGCTCGCCGACAGGGCACTCCTACGAGCAGTACTTC.

In this sample, this clone turned up once. The chain uses TRBV19 and TRBJ1-2; D may be TRBD1 (6 bases). Germline CDR1 is LNHDA and CDR2 is SQIVND (reference sequence). The CDR3 extends over 15 amino acids. V lost 3 bases, J lost 4 bases, and 15 bases lay in between. CDR3 coding DNA: TGTGCCAGTAGTATCACTCCAGGGGAGCTCTATGGCTACACCTTC. This codes for CASSITPGELYGYTF.